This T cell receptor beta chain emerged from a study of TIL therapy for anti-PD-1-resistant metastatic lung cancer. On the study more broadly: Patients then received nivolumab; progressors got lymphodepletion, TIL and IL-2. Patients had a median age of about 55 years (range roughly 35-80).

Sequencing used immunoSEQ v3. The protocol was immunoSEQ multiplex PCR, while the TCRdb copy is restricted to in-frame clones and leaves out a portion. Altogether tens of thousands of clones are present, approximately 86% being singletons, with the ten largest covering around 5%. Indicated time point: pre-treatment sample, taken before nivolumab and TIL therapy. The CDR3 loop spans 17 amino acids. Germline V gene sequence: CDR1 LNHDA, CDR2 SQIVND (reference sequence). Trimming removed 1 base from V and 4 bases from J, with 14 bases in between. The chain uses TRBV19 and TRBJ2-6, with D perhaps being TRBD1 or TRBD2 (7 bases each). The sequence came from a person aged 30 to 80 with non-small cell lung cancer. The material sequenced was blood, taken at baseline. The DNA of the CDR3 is TGTGCCAGTAGTATAGGGGAGGGGGCGCAAGGGGCCAACGTCCTGACTTTC. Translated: CASSIGEGAQGANVLTF.